The source of this T cell receptor (beta chain) is a study of shared clonotypes between healthy human individuals (dated by TCRdb to the early 2020s). The study in broad terms: The cohort included three men and a couple of women between 18 and 49 years of age. For each donor, CD4 naive and CD4 memory were each given three plates, CD8 naive was given two plates, and CD8 memory was given one plate. To estimate repertoire size and how much clonotype sharing occurs between individuals, the study deeply sequenced the blood TCR repertoires of roughly 5 healthy adults. To increase sequencing depth and limit assay-specific biases, TCR repertoire library preparation and sequencing were carried out by different laboratories using diverse techniques. Each donor's leukapheresis produced roughly between about 0.8 and 10 billion PBMCs.

From the cysteine through the phenylalanine, the CDR3 covers 15 amino acids. The only DNA kept is the CDR3, 45 bases in frame from the first base. From a lookup of the germline V gene (reference sequence), CDR1 and CDR2 are GTSNPN and SVGIG. The germline ends are 16 bases apart after V is trimmed by 5 bases and J by 0 bases. CD8 naive samples were CD45RO-negative cells positively selected for CCR7, giving a CD45RA+CCR7+ population that excluded TemRA cells. Healthy HIV-negative adults with no recently reported acute infections or vaccinations were included as donors. Only Caucasian adults living in Nashville, Tennessee, USA were represented among the donors. After blood collection by leukapheresis, PBMCs were isolated using Ficoll-Histopaque density gradient centrifugation and then cryopreserved in the vapor phase of liquid nitrogen. Analytical flow cytometry was used to check the purity and quantity of each magnetically sorted T cell population. Genomic DNA was isolated from each sorted fraction and quantified by UV absorbance on a Nanodrop 2000c.

TCR CDR3 regions were amplified from genomic DNA by multiplex PCR using the deep immunoSEQ assay. For each cell subset, the extracted genomic DNA was distributed evenly across all wells of several immunoSEQ 96-well plates, and each plate served as one replicate. For sorted subsets, 150 to 250 ng of genomic DNA, equivalent to 30,000 or so T cell genomes, went into each replicate PCR. Purified libraries were quantified with a Qubit 3.0 fluorometer, sized on a Bioanalyzer 2100, and re-quantified with the KAPA Library Quantification kit. Each immunoSEQ 96-well plate was sequenced on its own single-read 150-cycle Illumina NextSeq 550 flow cell. In the authors' own workflow: Because the immunoSEQ output included only junctional sequences and no quality scores, the filtering could not be the same as the filtering used for full-length reads. Sequences were annotated with PyIR, a Python wrapper for IgBLAST v1.9, and V/J genes and CDR3 were assigned using IMGT germline references. Reads with weak V/J assignments (E-value above 1e-6), missing CDR3, stop codons, out-of-frame junctions, or ambiguous translated residues were removed. A V3J clonotype was defined by an identical inferred V gene, J gene, and CDR3 amino acid sequence. To compute the percentage overlap between repertoires, the number of shared unique clonotypes was divided by the size of the smaller repertoire. Richness of each repertoire was evaluated using RTK rarefaction, the Chao1 estimator, and Recon v2.1 estimates of unobserved clonotypes. OLGA was used to compute generation probabilities for all TCRbeta clonotypes that the gDNA method yielded from a handful of donors. Not all clones reach the TCRdb copy of this immuneACCESS table, which keeps in-frame sequences only. Checked studies attribute under half of the gap to unresolved V genes and leave the rest unexplained. D and trimming were read from the DNA, whereas the V and J calls and clone size are those reported in that table. Here the sample has about 2 million clones; roughly 94% occur a single time. Clones ranked in the top ten supply less than 1.5% of the sample.

For this clone: The specificity of this receptor is unknown. No base quality values were provided; no much bigger clone lies one nucleotide off.

The paper as a whole reports these results and caveats: Pairwise subsampling led to the expectation that sequencing depth would affect the degree of clonotype sharing among donors. Because the study included only a small number of donors, the genetic and exposure-history diversity represented was limited. Sharing across a handful of donors was observed for roughly 5.4% of naive CD4, less than 4% of naive CD8, about 2.5% of memory CD4, and around 0.44% of memory CD8 clonotypes. Sampling was restricted to blood, and TCR repertoires in tissue are likely to differ from TCR repertoires in blood. Higher generation probabilities were observed for clonotypes shared by all four sorted-subset donors than for non-shared clonotypes. Naive subsets generally had larger estimated clonotype richness than memory subsets did. Incomplete sequencing was indicated by rarefaction of sorted-subset datasets, despite the large sequencing depth.

Recombination joined TRBV30 with TRBJ1-1; the D gene is perhaps TRBD1, on 5 matching bases. The TCR comes from a man between 18 and 35 years old in good health. Material: naive CD8+ T cells sorted from blood. Interpreted using the paper, the cell subset or site label stands for: CD45RA+CCR7+. In nucleotide form, the sequence is TGTGCCTGGGGGCTGAGGGGCAGGGTGAACACTGAAGCTTTCTTT. Its translation is CAWGLRGRVNTEAFF.